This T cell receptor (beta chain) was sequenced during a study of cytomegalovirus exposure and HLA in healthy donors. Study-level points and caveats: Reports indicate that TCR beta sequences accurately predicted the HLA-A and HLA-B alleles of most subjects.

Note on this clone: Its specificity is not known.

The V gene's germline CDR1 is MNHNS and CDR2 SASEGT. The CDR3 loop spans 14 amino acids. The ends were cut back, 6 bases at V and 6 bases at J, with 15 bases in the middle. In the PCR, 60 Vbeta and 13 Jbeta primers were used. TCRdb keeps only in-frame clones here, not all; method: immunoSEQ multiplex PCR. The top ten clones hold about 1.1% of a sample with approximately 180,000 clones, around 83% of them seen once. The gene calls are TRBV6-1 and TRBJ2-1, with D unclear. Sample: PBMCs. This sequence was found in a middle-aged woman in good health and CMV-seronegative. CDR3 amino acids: CASSAGWAANEQFF. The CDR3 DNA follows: TGTGCCAGCAGCGCTGGCTGGGCCGCCAATGAGCAGTTCTTC.